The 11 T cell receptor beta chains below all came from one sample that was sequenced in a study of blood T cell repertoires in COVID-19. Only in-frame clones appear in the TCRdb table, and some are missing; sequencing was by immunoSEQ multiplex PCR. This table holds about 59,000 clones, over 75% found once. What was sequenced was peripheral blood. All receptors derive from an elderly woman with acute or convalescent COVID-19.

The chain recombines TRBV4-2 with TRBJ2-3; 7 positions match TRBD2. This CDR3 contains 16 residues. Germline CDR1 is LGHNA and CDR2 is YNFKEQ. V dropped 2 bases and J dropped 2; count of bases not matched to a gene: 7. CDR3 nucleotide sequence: TGTGCCAGCAGCCAACCAAGCCAGCGGGACACAGATACGCAGTATTTT. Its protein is CASSQPSQRDTDTQYF.

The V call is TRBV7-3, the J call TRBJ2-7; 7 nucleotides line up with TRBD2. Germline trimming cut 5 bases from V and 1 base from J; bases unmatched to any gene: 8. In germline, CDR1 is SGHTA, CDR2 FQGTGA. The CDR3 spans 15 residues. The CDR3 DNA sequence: TGTGCCAGCAGCGCCGACGGGGGGAAGTCCTACGAGCAGTACTTC. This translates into CASSADGGKSYEQYF. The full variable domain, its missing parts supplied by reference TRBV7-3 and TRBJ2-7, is GAGVSQTPSNKVTEKGKYVELRCDPISGHTALYWYRQSLGQGPEFLIYFQGTGAADDSGLPNDRFFAVRPEGSVSTLKIQRTERGDSAVYLCASSADGGKSYEQYFGPGTRLTVT.

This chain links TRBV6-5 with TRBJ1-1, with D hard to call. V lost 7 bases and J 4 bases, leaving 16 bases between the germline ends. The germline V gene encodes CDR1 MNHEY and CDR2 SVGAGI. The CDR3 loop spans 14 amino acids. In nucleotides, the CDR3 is TGTGCCAGCAAACGGAGAGAGGGAGGCACTGAAGCTTTCTTT. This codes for CASKRREGGTEAFF.

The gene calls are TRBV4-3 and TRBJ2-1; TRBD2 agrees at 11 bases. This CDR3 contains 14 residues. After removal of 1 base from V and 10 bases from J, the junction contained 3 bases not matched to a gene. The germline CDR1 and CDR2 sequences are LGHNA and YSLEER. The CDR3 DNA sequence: TGCGCCAGCAGCCAAGTCGTAGCGGGGGGGGAGCAGTTCTTC. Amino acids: CASSQVVAGGEQFF.

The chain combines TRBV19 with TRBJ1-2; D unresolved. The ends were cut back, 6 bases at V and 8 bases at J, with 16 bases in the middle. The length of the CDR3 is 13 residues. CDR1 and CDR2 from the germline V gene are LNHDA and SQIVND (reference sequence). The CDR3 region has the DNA TGTGCCAGTAGCAGAGACCGCAGCAGGGGCTACACCTTC. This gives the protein CASSRDRSRGYTF. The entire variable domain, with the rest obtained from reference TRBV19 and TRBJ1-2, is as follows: DGGITQSPKYLFRKEGQNVTLSCEQNLNHDAMYWYRQDPGQGLRLIYYSQIVNDFQKGDIAEGYSVSREKKESFPLTVTSAQKNPTAFYLCASSRDRSRGYTFGSGTRLTVV.

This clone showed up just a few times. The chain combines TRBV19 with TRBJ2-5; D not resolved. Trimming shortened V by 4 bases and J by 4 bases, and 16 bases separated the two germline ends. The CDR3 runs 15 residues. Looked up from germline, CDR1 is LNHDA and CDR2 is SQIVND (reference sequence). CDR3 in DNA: TGTGCCAGTAGTACTCTATCCCCCCCCTCAGAGACCCAGTACTTC. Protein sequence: CASSTLSPPSETQYF.

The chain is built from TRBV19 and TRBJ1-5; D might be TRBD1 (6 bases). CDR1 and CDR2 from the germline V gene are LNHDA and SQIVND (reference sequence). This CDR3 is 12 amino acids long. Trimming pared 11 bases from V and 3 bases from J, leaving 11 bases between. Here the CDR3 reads CASRTDNQPQHF. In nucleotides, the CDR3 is TGTGCCTCCCGGACAGACAATCAGCCCCAGCATTTT.

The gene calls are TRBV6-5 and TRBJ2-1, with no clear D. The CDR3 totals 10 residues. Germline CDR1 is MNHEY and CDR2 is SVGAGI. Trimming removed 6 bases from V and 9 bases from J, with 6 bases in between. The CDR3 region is CASRPGEQFF. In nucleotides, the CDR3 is TGTGCCAGCAGGCCGGGTGAGCAGTTCTTC.

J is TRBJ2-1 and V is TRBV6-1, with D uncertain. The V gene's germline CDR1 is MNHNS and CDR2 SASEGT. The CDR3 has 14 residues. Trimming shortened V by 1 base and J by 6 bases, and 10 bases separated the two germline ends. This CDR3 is CASSEGMRGNEQFF. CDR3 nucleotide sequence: TGTGCCAGCAGTGAAGGTATGCGTGGCAATGAGCAGTTCTTC.

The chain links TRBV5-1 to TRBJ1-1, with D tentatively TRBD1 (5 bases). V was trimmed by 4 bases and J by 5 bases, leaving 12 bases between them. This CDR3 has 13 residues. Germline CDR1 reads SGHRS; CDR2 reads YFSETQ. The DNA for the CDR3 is TGCGCCAGCAGCCCGGCGGGGGGAACTGAAGCTTTCTTT. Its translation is CASSPAGGTEAFF.

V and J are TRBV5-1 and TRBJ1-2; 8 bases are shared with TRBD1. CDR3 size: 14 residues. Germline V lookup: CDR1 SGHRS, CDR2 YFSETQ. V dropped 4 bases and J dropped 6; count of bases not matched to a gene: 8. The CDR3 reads CASSPTDRDDGYTF. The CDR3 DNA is TGCGCCAGCAGCCCTACGGACAGGGACGATGGCTACACCTTC. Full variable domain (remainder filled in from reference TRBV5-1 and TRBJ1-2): KAGVTQTPRYLIKTRGQQVTLSCSPISGHRSVSWYQQTPGQGLQFLFEYFSETQRNKGNFPGRFSGRQFSNSRSEMNVSTLELGDSALYLCASSPTDRDDGYTFGSGTRLTVV.